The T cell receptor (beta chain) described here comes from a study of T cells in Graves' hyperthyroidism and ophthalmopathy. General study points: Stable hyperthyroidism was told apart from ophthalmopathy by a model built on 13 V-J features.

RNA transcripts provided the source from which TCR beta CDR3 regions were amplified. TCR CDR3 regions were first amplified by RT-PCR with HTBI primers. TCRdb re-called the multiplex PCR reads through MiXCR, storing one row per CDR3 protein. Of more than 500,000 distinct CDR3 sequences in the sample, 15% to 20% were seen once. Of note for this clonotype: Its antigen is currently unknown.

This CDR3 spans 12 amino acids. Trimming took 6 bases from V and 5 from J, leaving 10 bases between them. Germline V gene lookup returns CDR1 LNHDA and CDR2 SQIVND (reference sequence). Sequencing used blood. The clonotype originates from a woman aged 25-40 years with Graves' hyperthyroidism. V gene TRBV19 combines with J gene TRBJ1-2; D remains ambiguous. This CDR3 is CASSPSGYGYTF. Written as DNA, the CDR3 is TGTGCCAGTAGCCCGTCGGGGTATGGCTACACCTTC.